The 23 T cell receptor beta chains reported below all come from one sample, sequenced in a study of blood T cell repertoires in COVID-19. Profiled with immunoSEQ multiplex PCR; TCRdb holds only in-frame clones, not every one. The sample includes a few hundred thousand clones, 75% to 90% of them seen just once. Specimen: peripheral blood. The receptors come from a woman aged 40-49 years who had recovered from COVID-19.

This clone was seen a single time. The chain has TRBV6-5 and TRBJ1-2, with D possibly matching TRBD1 (6 bases). CDR3 length: 12 residues. Germline lookup yields CDR1 MNHEY and CDR2 SVGAGI. V was trimmed by 6 bases and J by 4 bases, leaving 9 bases between them. CDR3 protein: CASSDRFYGYTF. CDR3 DNA sequence: TGTGCCAGCAGCGACAGGTTCTATGGCTACACCTTC.

This clone was observed a handful of times. The gene calls are TRBV12-3 or TRBV12-4 and TRBJ1-4, with TRBD1 as a possible D gene (5 bases). The CDR3 loop spans 13 amino acids. V was cut by 5 bases and J by 5 bases, with 9 bases left in between. CDR3 in DNA: TGTGCCAGCAGTACCGACAGAAATGAAAAACTGTTTTTT. Protein: CASSTDRNEKLFF.

V is TRBV6-5 and J is TRBJ2-3; 8 bases agree with TRBD2. The J segment lost 6 bases and the V segment lost 2 bases, leaving 7 bases of the junction unmatched. From germline, CDR1 is MNHEY and CDR2 SVGAGI. The CDR3 covers 15 residues. CDR3 protein: CASSYRAGADDTQYF. The CDR3 DNA sequence: TGTGCCAGCAGTTACAGAGCGGGAGCGGATGATACGCAGTATTTT.

V and J are TRBV7-9 and TRBJ2-3, with 7 bases identical to TRBD1. CDR1 is SEHNR and CDR2 is FQNEAQ in the germline V gene (reference sequence). The ends lost 3 bases at V and 3 bases at J; junction bases unmatched: 6. The CDR3 extends over 15 amino acids. This CDR3 reads CASSFRGRVTDTQYF. The CDR3 DNA follows: TGTGCCAGCAGCTTTAGGGGGCGCGTGACAGATACGCAGTATTTT.

The J gene is TRBJ2-7, the V gene TRBV10-3; TRBD1 matches 8 bases. After removal of 8 bases from V and 3 bases from J, the junction contained 9 bases not matched to a gene. CDR1 is ENHRY and CDR2 is SYGVKD in the germline V gene. The CDR3 is made up of 14 amino acids. DNA for the CDR3: TGTGCCATCTCGTACGGACAGGGTCACTACGAGCAGTACTTC. Translating gives CAISYGQGHYEQYF.

This clone has just one count. The chain carries TRBV11-2 and TRBJ2-1, with 10 bases aligning to TRBD2. The length of the CDR3 is 15 residues. Germline lookup yields CDR1 SGHAT and CDR2 FQNNGV. V trimming: 6 bases; J trimming: 7 bases; junction bases outside the gene matches: 9. This CDR3 reads CASSTLAGVGNEQFF. The CDR3 region has the DNA TGTGCCAGCAGTACTCTAGCGGGAGTTGGTAATGAGCAGTTCTTC.

This clone was seen only a few times. The chain employs TRBV6-6 and TRBJ2-3, with TRBD2 identical over 9 bases. Germline values: CDR1 MNHNY, CDR2 SVGAGI (reference sequence). The CDR3 length is 15 residues. The ends lost 2 bases at V and 4 bases at J; junction bases unmatched: 4. The CDR3: CASSYAGGPPDTQYF. The CDR3 DNA reads as TGTGCCAGCAGTTACGCGGGAGGGCCCCCAGATACGCAGTATTTT.

CDR3 in amino acids: CATGTSGYNEQFF. In DNA, the CDR3 is TGTGCCACCGGGACTAGCGGTTACAATGAGCAGTTCTTC. The chain links TRBV12-3 or TRBV12-4 to TRBJ2-1, with 11 bases that match TRBD2. With 10 bases clipped from V and 4 bases from J, the junction kept 3 bases outside the gene matches. This CDR3 is built from 13 residues.

The chain joins TRBV7-2 to TRBJ2-1; 9 bases line up with TRBD2. V gave up 5 bases and J gave up 7 bases; unmatched junction bases: 9. From germline, CDR1 is SGHTA and CDR2 FQGNSA. This CDR3 comprises 15 residues. The CDR3 sequence: CASSKGGLAQNEQFF. The CDR3 bases are TGTGCCAGCAGCAAAGGAGGACTAGCGCAGAATGAGCAGTTCTTC.

This clone has a single count. The chain uses TRBV30 and TRBJ2-7, with D perhaps matching TRBD1 (5 bases). From germline, CDR1 is GTSNPN and CDR2 SVGIG (reference sequence). CDR3 size: 13 residues. Trimming took off 2 bases at V and 3 bases at J, with 11 bases between the two ends. The CDR3 is CAWSRGQIYEQYF. The CDR3 bases are TGTGCCTGGAGTCGTGGACAAATCTACGAGCAGTACTTC.

This clone was picked up one time. The rearrangement uses TRBV16 and TRBJ2-5; TRBD1 matches 8 bases. The CDR3 loop spans 14 amino acids. Germline-derived CDR1 and CDR2 are KGHSY and FQNENV. Trimming removed 4 bases from V and 5 bases from J; junction bases left unmatched: 6. Written as DNA, the CDR3 is TGTGCCAGCAGCCCTCAGGGGGCTTGGGAGACCCAGTACTTC. Protein sequence: CASSPQGAWETQYF.

This clone was seen once. J is TRBJ2-3 and V is TRBV10-3; TRBD2 matches at 8 bases. In germline, CDR1 is ENHRY, CDR2 SYGVKD. This CDR3 has 14 residues. The V gene end was trimmed by 10 bases and the J gene end by 5 bases; junction bases not matched to a gene: 11. CDR3 DNA: TGTGCCAATCGGGGGGGAAACTCACAAGATACGCAGTATTTT. This encodes CANRGGNSQDTQYF.

As regards this clone: The junction and the germline gene differ at one end; a read error may be behind it. The chain links TRBV6-1 to TRBJ2-7; 8 bases match TRBD2. This CDR3 comprises 12 residues. Germline V gives CDR1 MNHNS, CDR2 SASEGT. The CDR3: CASSEAAGGIDF. For the CDR3, the DNA is TGTGCCAGCAGTGAAGCGGCGGGAGGTATCGACTTC.

V gene TRBV3-1 (or the pseudogene TRBV3-2) combines with J gene TRBJ2-7, with 13 bases identical to TRBD2. V shed 0 bases and J 1 base; nucleotides not matched to a gene: 9. The CDR3 length is 19 residues. In germline, CDR1 is LGHDT, CDR2 YNNKEL (reference sequence). The CDR3 region is CASSQDLRLGLAGSYEQYF. The DNA of the CDR3 is TGTGCCAGCAGCCAAGATCTGCGCCTGGGACTAGCGGGGTCCTACGAGCAGTACTTC.

The chain couples TRBV3-1 (or the pseudogene TRBV3-2) to TRBJ2-7; D is possibly TRBD2 (5 bases). Germline CDR1 reads LGHDT; CDR2 reads YNNKEL (reference sequence). V lost 2 bases and J 4 bases, leaving 9 bases between the germline ends. This CDR3 is 13 amino acids long. The CDR3 nucleotides are TGTGCCAGCAGCCAACGGCGGGCATACGAGCAGTACTTC. It specifies CASSQRRAYEQYF.

This sequence joins TRBV5-6 and TRBJ1-1; unclear D gene. The CDR3 has 14 residues. V was trimmed by 4 bases and J by 2 bases, leaving 12 bases between them. In germline, CDR1 is SGHDT, CDR2 YYEEEE. DNA of the CDR3: TGTGCCAGCAGCATCCCGGGATCCAACACTGAAGCTTTCTTT. Its protein is CASSIPGSNTEAFF. The variable domain in full, with the rest retrieved from reference TRBV5-6 and TRBJ1-1, is DAGVTQSPTHLIKTRGQQVTLRCSPKSGHDTVSWYQQALGQGPQFIFQYYEEEERQRGNFPDRFSGHQFPNYSSELNVNALLLGDSALYLCASSIPGSNTEAFFGQGTRLTVV.

This chain uses TRBV2 with TRBJ1-2; possible D gene TRBD1, 6 bases. Germline assignment: CDR1 SNHLY and CDR2 FYNNEI. V lost 3 bases, J lost 8 bases, and 13 bases lay in between. This CDR3 comprises 13 residues. CDR3 coding DNA: TGTGCCAGCAGTGAGAGAGGGGGTGGAGGCTACACCTTC. Its translation: CASSERGGGGYTF.

V usage is TRBV5-1 and J usage is TRBJ1-2; TRBD1 matches 7 bases. The V gene end was trimmed by 6 bases and the J gene end by 4 bases; junction bases not matched to a gene: 9. The CDR3 totals 14 residues. Per the germline V gene, CDR1 is SGHRS and CDR2 is YFSETQ. CDR3: CASKIGTDSYGYTF. CDR3 nucleotide sequence: TGCGCCAGCAAAATCGGGACAGACTCCTATGGCTACACCTTC.

The V gene is TRBV5-4, the J gene TRBJ2-5; D perhaps matches TRBD1 (6 bases). There are 14 residues in the CDR3. The germline gives CDR1 SGHNT, CDR2 YYREEE (reference sequence). The ends were cut back, 4 bases at V and 0 bases at J, with 10 bases in the middle. Here the CDR3 DNA reads TGTGCCAGCAGCGGGGGCAGGGACCAAGAGACCCAGTACTTC. Translated, it gives CASSGGRDQETQYF.

The chain has TRBV11-2 and TRBJ2-3; TRBD2 might be the D (5 bases). V was cut by 0 bases and J by 3 bases, with 16 bases left in between. The CDR3 extends over 17 amino acids. CDR1 and CDR2 (germline): SGHAT, FQNNGV. For the CDR3, the DNA is TGTGCCAGCAGCTTAGATTCGGGAAGTCCCTCAACAGATACGCAGTATTTT. This translates into CASSLDSGSPSTDTQYF.

The genes are TRBV6-4 and TRBJ1-1, with D unclear. The ends were cut back, 7 bases at V and 0 bases at J, with 21 bases in the middle. Germline values: CDR1 MRHNA, CDR2 SNTAGT. The length of the CDR3 is 17 residues. CDR3 protein: CASTKTGSRAMNTEAFF. The CDR3 region has the DNA TGTGCCAGCACCAAGACCGGATCGAGGGCCATGAACACTGAAGCTTTCTTT.

This chain joins TRBV10-3 and TRBJ2-4; possibly TRBD1 for D (5 bases). Germline V gene data show CDR1 as ENHRY and CDR2 as SYGVKD. This CDR3 region has 14 residues. The ends were cut back, 2 bases at V and 0 bases at J, with 5 bases in the middle. The CDR3 loop reads CAISEDRAKNIQYF. The CDR3 DNA reads as TGTGCCATCAGTGAGGACAGAGCCAAAAACATTCAGTACTTC.

This clone was detected once. This chain joins TRBV6-5 and TRBJ1-2; a weak D match, TRBD1 (6 bases). This CDR3 spans 14 amino acids. Germline CDR1 is MNHEY and CDR2 is SVGAGI. V lost 6 bases to trimming and J lost 1 base, with 12 bases between them. The CDR3 sequence: CASRPGTLNYGYTF. The CDR3 DNA reads as TGTGCCAGCAGGCCCGGGACACTTAACTATGGCTACACCTTC.